The entry below gives a single TCR beta chain sequence along with its context. A J-beta primer mix and a sample-barcoded 5' primer were used in a second PCR of about 7 to 12 cycles. TCRdb reprocessed the 5' RACE reads with MiXCR, giving one entry per CDR3 protein. The table includes 1.5 million to 2 million distinct CDR3 sequences, around half detected once. The CDR3 length is 16 residues. Germline CDR1 and CDR2: SNHLY and FYNNEI. V dropped 1 base and J dropped 4 bases, with 11 bases sitting between them. The data originate from a study of blood T cells in healthy people across ages. This TCR was sampled from a woman between 40 and 55 years old in good health. Sequencing was performed on blood. This chain joins TRBV2 and TRBJ1-6; tentative D call: TRBD1 (5 bases). CDR3 coding DNA: TGTGCCAGCAGTGAAGGGGGCAGGGTGTATAATTCACCCCTCCACTTT. Protein: CASSEGGRVYNSPLHF. Based on the CDR3 plus reference TRBV2 and TRBJ1-6, the full variable domain is EPEVTQTPSHQVTQMGQEVILRCVPISNHLYFYWYRQILGQKVEFLVSFYNNEISEKSEIFDDQFSVERPDGSNFTLKIRSTKLEDSAMYFCASSEGGRVYNSPLHFGNGTRLTVT.